A single sample gave rise to the 8 T cell receptor beta chains below, sequenced in a study of blood T cell repertoires in COVID-19. The protocol was immunoSEQ multiplex PCR, while the TCRdb copy is restricted to in-frame clones and leaves out a portion. This table holds tens of thousands of clones, about 80% found once. The sample taken for sequencing was peripheral blood. These receptors came from a woman in her 70s with acute or convalescent COVID-19.

The gene calls are TRBV11-2 and TRBJ2-2, with D unresolved. Germline V gives CDR1 SGHAT, CDR2 FQNNGV. This CDR3 is 15 amino acids long. V was clipped by 5 bases and J by 4 bases, with 14 bases between them. Written as DNA, the CDR3 is TGTGCCAGCAGCCAGGTCCTCGTCGTCACCGGGGAGCTGTTTTTT. This gives the protein CASSQVLVVTGELFF.

V usage is TRBV19 and J usage is TRBJ1-2; D gene ambiguous. This CDR3 comprises 13 residues. The V gene's germline CDR1 is LNHDA and CDR2 SQIVND (reference sequence). V lost 4 bases and J lost 1, with 7 bases in between. In nucleotides, the CDR3 is TGTGCCAGTAGTACCAGCGTTAACTATGGCTACACCTTC. This codes for CASSTSVNYGYTF.

CDR3 in amino acids: CASSWVGGSYNEQFF. CDR3 bases: TGTGCCAGCAGTTGGGTAGGGGGCTCCTACAATGAGCAGTTCTTC. This chain joins TRBV6-2 or TRBV6-3 and TRBJ2-1, with D tentatively TRBD1 (6 bases). CDR1 MNHEY and CDR2 SVGEGT come from the germline V gene. Trimming took 4 bases from V and 0 from J, leaving 10 bases between them. The CDR3 consists of 15 residues.

The chain joins TRBV5-4 to TRBJ2-3; D is perhaps TRBD1 (6 bases). The CDR3 consists of 15 residues. Germline values: CDR1 SGHNT, CDR2 YYREEE (reference sequence). V lost 1 base, J lost 0 bases, and 9 bases lay in between. CDR3 amino acids: CASSLTGTSTDTQYF. CDR3 sequence (DNA): TGTGCCAGCAGCTTGACAGGGACCAGCACAGATACGCAGTATTTT.

The chain has TRBV15 and TRBJ1-1, with 7 bases lining up with TRBD1. The V segment lost 5 bases and the J segment 1 base; nucleotides outside the gene matches: 4. This CDR3 region has 14 residues. Germline V gene sequence: CDR1 LNHNV, CDR2 YYDKDF (reference sequence). CDR3: CATSRNRGNTEAFF. CDR3 sequence (DNA): TGTGCCACCAGCCGAAACAGGGGGAACACTGAAGCTTTCTTT. The full variable domain, with the rest looked up from reference TRBV15 and TRBJ1-1, is DAMVIQNPRYQVTQFGKPVTLSCSQTLNHNVMYWYQQKSSQAPKLLFHYYDKDFNNEADTPDNFQSRRPNTSFCFLDIRSPGLGDTAMYLCATSRNRGNTEAFFGQGTRLTVV.

The chain links TRBV2 to TRBJ1-1, with D tentatively TRBD1 (5 bases). The germline V gene encodes CDR1 SNHLY and CDR2 FYNNEI. Trimming removed 3 bases from V and 3 bases from J, with 17 bases in between. CDR3 size: 16 residues. This CDR3 reads CASSDIREGRYTEAFF. DNA of the CDR3: TGTGCCAGCAGTGACATCAGGGAGGGGAGGTACACTGAAGCTTTCTTT.

The chain uses TRBV27 and TRBJ1-2, with a tentative D call TRBD1 (5 bases). V shed 5 bases and J shed 2 bases, with 15 bases lying between them. CDR3 length: 15 amino acids. The germline gives CDR1 MNHEY, CDR2 SMNVEV (reference sequence). The CDR3 reads CASSPGGTRNYGYTF. The CDR3 coding sequence is TGTGCCAGCAGTCCCGGGGGGACCCGCAACTATGGCTACACCTTC.

This chain joins TRBV19 and TRBJ2-7; TRBD1 agrees at 12 bases. V shed 5 bases, J shed 5 bases, and the junction held 10 bases outside the gene matches. This CDR3 region has 16 residues. Germline CDR1 and CDR2: LNHDA and SQIVND (reference sequence). CDR3 loop: CASSPLGTGGFNEQYF. The CDR3 DNA follows: TGTGCCAGTAGTCCACTCGGGACAGGGGGCTTCAACGAGCAGTACTTC.